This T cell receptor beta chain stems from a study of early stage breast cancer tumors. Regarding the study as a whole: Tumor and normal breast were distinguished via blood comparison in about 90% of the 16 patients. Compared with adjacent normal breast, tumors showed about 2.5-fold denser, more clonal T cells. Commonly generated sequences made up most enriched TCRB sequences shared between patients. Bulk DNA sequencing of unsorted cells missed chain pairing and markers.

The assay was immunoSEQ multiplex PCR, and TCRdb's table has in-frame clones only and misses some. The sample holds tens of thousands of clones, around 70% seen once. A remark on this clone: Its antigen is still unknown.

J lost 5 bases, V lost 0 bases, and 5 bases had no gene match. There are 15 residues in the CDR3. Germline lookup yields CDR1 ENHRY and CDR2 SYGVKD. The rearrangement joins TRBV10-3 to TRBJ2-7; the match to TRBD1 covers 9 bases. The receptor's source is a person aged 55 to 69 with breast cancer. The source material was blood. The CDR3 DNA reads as TGTGCCATCAGTGAGTCACCGGGACAGGGAGACGAGCAGTACTTC. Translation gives CAISESPGQGDEQYF.